This entry lists 10 T cell receptor beta chains sequenced from one sample in a study of T cell clonality in common variable immunodeficiency. Clones were read by immunoSEQ multiplex PCR, and TCRdb kept only the in-frame ones, dropping some. The sample has approximately 81,000 clones, none seen only once; the top ten hold around 0.8%. The sequenced sample consisted of peripheral blood mononuclear cells. Receptors were obtained from a person aged 18 to 70 in good health.

This clone was counted ten times or more. Read data end 3 residues before the CDR3 end; the end is taken from the germline J gene. The rearrangement links TRBV5-1 to TRBJ1-2; 9 nucleotides match TRBD1. V shed 3 bases and J 4 bases; nucleotides not matched to a gene: 4. CDR1 SGHRS and CDR2 YFSETQ come from the germline V gene. The CDR3 has 14 residues. CDR3 residues: CASSWWTGVYGYTF. The CDR3 bases that were read are TGCGCCAGCAGCTGGTGGACAGGGGTCTATGGC.

This clone was detected ten times or more. CDR3 DNA, as far as it was read: TGTGCCACCACCGGGACAGGTTTAAAGGGCGAG. Protein sequence: CATTGTGLKGE. The CDR3 in its entirety is CATTGTGLKGEQYF. The chain couples TRBV18 to TRBJ2-7, with 8 positions matching TRBD1. The read stops 3 residues short of the end of the CDR3; the missing end is completed from the germline J gene. Trimming took 10 bases from V and 6 from J; bases not matched to a gene: 14. CDR3 length equals 14 residues. Germline CDR1 and CDR2: KGHSH and LQKENI.

A few counts support this clone. The CDR3 end is not reached by the read, which stops 3 residues before it; the germline J gene fills it in. This rearrangement joins TRBV2 to TRBJ1-2; TRBD1 agrees at 10 bases. The CDR3 spans 16 residues. The germline V gene encodes CDR1 SNHLY and CDR2 FYNNEI. CDR3 sequence: CASAGVRGTGVYDYTF. Incomplete CDR3 DNA: TGTGCCAGCGCGGGGGTGAGGGGGACAGGGGTGTACGAC.

This clone was observed at least ten times. The read ends 3 residues early relative to the CDR3; the germline J gene fills the gap. The chain employs TRBV7-9 and TRBJ2-7, with a tentative D call TRBD1 (5 bases). Trimming removed 1 base at V and 5 bases at J, with 9 bases between. This CDR3 is 13 amino acids long. From germline, CDR1 is SEHNR and CDR2 FQNEAQ (reference sequence). CDR3 bases read: TGTGCCAGCAGCTTAGTATCCAGGGACGAG. Translated: CASSLVSRDE. The whole CDR3 reads CASSLVSRDEQYF. The full variable domain, with the rest looked up from reference TRBV7-9 and TRBJ2-7, is DTGVSQNPRHKITKRGQNVTFRCDPISEHNRLYWYRQTLGQGPEFLTYFQNEAQLEKSRLLSDRFSAERPKGSFSTLEIQRTEQGDSAMYLCASSLVSRDEQYFGPGTRLTVT.

This clone was observed many times. The sequence runs out 3 residues before the end of the CDR3; the remainder is reconstructed from the germline J gene. The chain couples TRBV7-9 to TRBJ2-1; D may be TRBD1 (6 bases). CDR3 size: 12 residues. The V end lost 4 bases, the J end lost 7 bases, and 8 bases lay between the germline ends. Germline CDR1 and CDR2: SEHNR and FQNEAQ (reference sequence). The CDR3 DNA, read in part, is TGTGCCAGCAGCTCCAGGGGTAATGAG. As protein: CASSSRGNE. The CDR3 in its entirety is CASSSRGNEQFF.

This clone was recorded a few times. The read finishes 3 residues shy of the CDR3 end, and the germline J gene is used to complete it. The chain couples TRBV6-4 to TRBJ2-3, with 9 bases aligning to TRBD1. CDR3 size: 16 residues. V was pared by 0 bases and J by 4 bases, with 5 bases of the junction left unmatched. Germline V gene sequence: CDR1 MRHNA, CDR2 SNTAGT. The CDR3 spells CASSDSMGQGPDTQYF. CDR3 DNA (partial): TGTGCCAGCAGTGACTCGATGGGACAGGGCCCAGATACG.

This clone was counted ten times or more. The CDR3 bases that were read are TGTGCCAGCACCATCTTAGAGGGCAAAAACATT. It yields the protein CASTILEGKNI. The entire CDR3 sequence reads CASTILEGKNIQYF. V and J are TRBV12-3 or TRBV12-4 and TRBJ2-4; TRBD2 is a possible D gene (5 bases). The read ends 3 residues shy of where the CDR3 ends; the end is completed using the germline J gene. The CDR3 is made up of 14 amino acids. V dropped 7 bases and J dropped 3 bases, with 13 bases sitting between them.

This clone was recorded many times. Sequencing ends 3 residues short of the CDR3 end; the germline J gene provides the rest. The V call is TRBV5-1, the J call TRBJ2-3, with 10 bases that match TRBD1. Per germline, CDR1 SGHRS and CDR2 YFSETQ. V lost 0 bases and J lost 5; bases outside the gene matches: 3. The CDR3 covers 15 residues. Partial CDR3 DNA: TGCGCCAGCAGCTTGGGCCGGACAGGGGGAGATACG. Translated: CASSLGRTGGDT. The whole CDR3 is CASSLGRTGGDTQYF. The full variable domain, in which reference TRBV5-1 and TRBJ2-3 provide the parts outside the CDR3, is KAGVTQTPRYLIKTRGQQVTLSCSPISGHRSVSWYQQTPGQGLQFLFEYFSETQRNKGNFPGRFSGRQFSNSRSEMNVSTLELGDSALYLCASSLGRTGGDTQYFGPGTRLTVL.

This clone was recorded at least ten times. The CDR3 is cut off 3 residues early in the read; its end comes from the germline J gene. V gene TRBV27 combines with J gene TRBJ2-3, with TRBD2 identical over 10 bases. The CDR3 extends over 16 amino acids. Unmatched junction bases numbered 10, after V lost 3 bases and J lost 7 bases. Germline CDR1 and CDR2: MNHEY and SMNVEV (reference sequence). The CDR3 here is CASSFSSGSIVNTQYF. The CDR3 DNA, read in part, is TGTGCCAGCAGTTTCTCTAGCGGGAGTATAGTGAATACG.

The sample holds many counts of this clone. The sequenced fragment ends 3 residues before the CDR3 boundary, so the rest is inferred from the germline J gene. The genes are TRBV6-1 and TRBJ1-6, with unresolved D. The CDR3 consists of 13 residues. Per germline, CDR1 MNHNS and CDR2 SASEGT. The sequenced part of the CDR3 DNA is TGTGCCAGCAGTGAAGAGCTCCTCGGGCCC. It yields the protein CASSEELLGP. The whole CDR3 sequence reads CASSEELLGPLHF.